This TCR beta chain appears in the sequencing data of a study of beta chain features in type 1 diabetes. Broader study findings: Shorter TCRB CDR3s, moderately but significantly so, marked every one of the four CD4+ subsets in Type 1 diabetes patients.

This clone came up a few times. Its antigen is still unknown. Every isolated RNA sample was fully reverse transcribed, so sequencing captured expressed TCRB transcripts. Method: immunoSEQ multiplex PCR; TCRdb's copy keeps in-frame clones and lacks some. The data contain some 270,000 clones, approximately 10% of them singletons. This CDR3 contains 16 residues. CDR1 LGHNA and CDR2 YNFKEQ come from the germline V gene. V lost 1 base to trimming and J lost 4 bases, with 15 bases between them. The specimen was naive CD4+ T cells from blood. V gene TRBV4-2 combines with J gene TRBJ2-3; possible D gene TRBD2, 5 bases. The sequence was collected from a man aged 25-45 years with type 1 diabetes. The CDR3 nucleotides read TGTGCCAGCAGCCAAGGGACCGGGATAGGCGCAGATACGCAGTATTTT. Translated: CASSQGTGIGADTQYF.